This TCR beta chain derives from a study of OX40 agonist ivuxolimab in advanced cancers. For the study at large: Dose-escalation patients suffered from hepatocellular carcinoma, melanoma, renal cell or head and neck cancer. Two cutaneous melanoma patients and one hepatocellular carcinoma patient, three in all, had partial responses.

Germline V CDR1 and CDR2: PRHDT, FYEKMQ (reference sequence). CDR3 length: 17 residues. Trimming cost V 5 bases and J 3 bases, with 17 bases left between them. Some clones are missing from TCRdb's copy, which holds only in-frame ones; the method was immunoSEQ multiplex PCR. The sample records 45,000 to 55,000 clones, about 76% being singletons. Sequenced material: CD4+ or CD8+ T cells sorted from blood, taken in a trial of the OX40 agonist ivuxolimab. The V and J genes are TRBV13 and TRBJ2-6; a possible D gene is TRBD2 (5 bases). This clonotype was obtained from an adult with an advanced solid tumor such as melanoma, head and neck, liver or kidney cancer. This chain's CDR3 is CASSPRHGKVGANVLTF. Written as DNA, the CDR3 is TGTGCCAGCAGCCCCCGGCACGGGAAGGTTGGGGCCAACGTCCTGACTTTC.